The sequence of this T cell receptor (beta chain) was determined in a study of blood T cells in healthy people across ages. About the research overall: For every two T cells, template switching captured about one barcoded beta molecule.

A second PCR, run for roughly 7 to 12 cycles, used a sample-barcoded 5' primer plus a J-beta primer mix. Every cDNA molecule bore a tag from a template-switch adaptor containing 12 random nucleotides. TCRdb reprocessed the 5' RACE reads via MiXCR and lists one record per CDR3 protein. In the table there are about 1.1 million distinct CDR3 sequences, approximately 38% of which are singletons. A minimum of 7 million PBMCs was isolated per sample. J lost 1 base, V lost 7 bases, and 3 bases had no gene match. This CDR3 has 14 residues. A few counts support this clonotype. Source material: blood. The gene calls are TRBV12-3 or TRBV12-4 and TRBJ2-3, with 9 positions matching TRBD1. The TCR sequence derives from a man aged 18-30 years in good health. The CDR3 loop is CASIRTGGTDTQYF. The CDR3, as DNA: TGTGCCAGCATTCGGACAGGGGGCACAGATACGCAGTATTTT.